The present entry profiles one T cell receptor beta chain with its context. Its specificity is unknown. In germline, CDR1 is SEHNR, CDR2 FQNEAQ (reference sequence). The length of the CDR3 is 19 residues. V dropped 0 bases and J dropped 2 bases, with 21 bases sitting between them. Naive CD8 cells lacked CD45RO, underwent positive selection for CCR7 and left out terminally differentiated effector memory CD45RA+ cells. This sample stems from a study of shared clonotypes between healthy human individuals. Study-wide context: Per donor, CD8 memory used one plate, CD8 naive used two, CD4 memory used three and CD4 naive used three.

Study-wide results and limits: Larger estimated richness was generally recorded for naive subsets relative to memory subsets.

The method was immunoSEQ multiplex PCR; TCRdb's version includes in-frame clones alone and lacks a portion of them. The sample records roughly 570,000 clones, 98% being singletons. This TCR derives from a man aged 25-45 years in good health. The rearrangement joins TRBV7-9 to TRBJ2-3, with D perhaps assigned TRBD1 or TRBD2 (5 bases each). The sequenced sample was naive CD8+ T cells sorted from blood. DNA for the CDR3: TGTGCCAGCAGCTTAGCCAAGAGGGGCCCCATAGCCTTCACAGATACGCAGTATTTT. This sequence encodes CASSLAKRGPIAFTDTQYF.